This entry lists 26 T cell receptor beta chains sequenced from one sample in a study of early T cells in non-severe SARS-CoV-2 infection. TCRdb itself ran the 5' RACE reads through MiXCR, one entry per CDR3 protein. The profile shows over 50,000 distinct CDR3 sequences, approximately 11% of them singletons. Sequencing was done on a sample of whole blood. Source of these receptors: an adult who was a healthcare worker with PCR-confirmed SARS-CoV-2 infection or an uninfected control (not recorded which).

This clonotype was found a few times. V usage is TRBV12-3 or TRBV12-4 and J usage is TRBJ2-3; D is unresolved. V was shortened by 2 bases and J by 7 bases, with 16 bases between the two germline ends. This CDR3 is built from 15 residues. For the CDR3, the DNA is TGTGCCAGCAGTTTACTTGTCGGCAGCCGATATACGCAGTATTTT. Protein: CASSLLVGSRYTQYF.

This clonotype occurred a few times. The CDR3 loop is CASSSNTVGDTQYF. CDR3 nucleotide sequence: TGTGCCAGCAGCTCGAATACGGTGGGAGATACGCAGTATTTT. The J gene is TRBJ2-3, the V gene TRBV5-6; no definite D call. V dropped 3 bases and J dropped 5 bases, with 13 bases sitting between them. The CDR3 has 14 residues. Germline lookup yields CDR1 SGHDT and CDR2 YYEEEE.

This clonotype occurred many times. This rearrangement joins TRBV30 to TRBJ2-3, with D possibly matching TRBD2 (7 bases). The CDR3 is made up of 15 amino acids. Trimming shortened V by 0 bases and J by 3 bases, and 13 bases separated the two germline ends. Germline V gives CDR1 GTSNPN, CDR2 SVGIG (reference sequence). CDR3 coding DNA: TGTGCCTGGAGTGTGAGTGGGAGGGGGACAGATACGCAGTATTTT. It specifies CAWSVSGRGTDTQYF.

This clonotype showed up many times. The V call is TRBV6-1, the J call TRBJ1-4, with 7 bases aligning to TRBD1. J gave up 7 bases and V 4 bases, and 9 bases lay outside the gene matches. The length of the CDR3 is 15 residues. Germline V gives CDR1 MNHNS, CDR2 SASEGT. In DNA form, the CDR3 reads TGTGCCAGCAGTGGGATGATACAGGGGTCTGAAAAACTGTTTTTT. Translated: CASSGMIQGSEKLFF.

This clonotype was counted at least ten times. The chain links TRBV15 to TRBJ1-2; D is possibly TRBD1 (5 bases). Between the trimmed V and J ends, which lost 1 base and 4 bases, there was a span of 16 bases. CDR1 is LNHNV and CDR2 is YYDKDF in the germline V gene (reference sequence). The CDR3 sequence is 16 residues long. CDR3 sequence reads: CATSRGVRDDGYGYTF. DNA for the CDR3: TGTGCCACCAGCAGAGGAGTCAGGGACGATGGCTATGGCTACACCTTC.

The CDR3 DNA follows: TGTGCCAGTAGGGCAGGGAGGCAGCCCCAGCATTTT. This encodes CASRAGRQPQHF. This chain joins TRBV19 and TRBJ1-5; TRBD1 might be the D (5 bases). V was clipped by 6 bases and J by 7 bases, with 10 bases between them. The CDR3 has 12 residues. CDR1 is LNHDA and CDR2 is SQIVND in the germline V gene (reference sequence).

This clonotype appeared many times. The chain employs TRBV2 and TRBJ2-3; TRBD1 agrees at 7 bases. CDR3 length equals 14 residues. The germline V gene encodes CDR1 SNHLY and CDR2 FYNNEI. After removal of 7 bases from V and 2 bases from J, the junction contained 6 bases not matched to a gene. For the CDR3, the DNA is TGTGCCAGCACCCGGACAGGAGCCACAGATACGCAGTATTTT. Its translation is CASTRTGATDTQYF.

This clonotype appeared many times. CDR3 in amino acids: CSARRPSGFSDTQYF. DNA for the CDR3: TGCAGTGCCAGACGACCTAGCGGGTTTTCAGATACGCAGTATTTT. This chain uses TRBV20-1 with TRBJ2-3; 8 bases are a match to TRBD2. The V gene's germline CDR1 is DFQATT and CDR2 SNEGSKA (reference sequence). The V and J ends lost 6 bases and 4 bases, in that order; junction bases with no gene match: 12. CDR3 length equals 15 residues.

This clonotype came up a few times. The rearrangement joins TRBV7-6 to TRBJ2-7; 9 bases align to TRBD1. J lost 2 bases, V lost 5 bases, and 13 bases had no gene match. This CDR3 is built from 17 residues. Germline V lookup: CDR1 SGHVS, CDR2 FNYEAQ. CDR3 amino acids: CASSAGHRGRNPYEQYF. The CDR3 coding sequence is TGTGCCAGCAGCGCCGGACACAGGGGGCGAAACCCCTACGAGCAGTACTTC.

This clonotype was detected a few times. The CDR3 is CASSLESLGTQYF. The CDR3 DNA is TGTGCCAGCAGCCTAGAGTCTCTGGGGACCCAGTACTTC. This sequence joins TRBV7-9 and TRBJ2-5; the D is unclear. Trimming left V 5 bases short and J 7 bases short, with 14 bases between. CDR3 length: 13 residues. Germline CDR1 is SEHNR and CDR2 is FQNEAQ (reference sequence).

This chain uses TRBV7-3 with TRBJ1-1; a possible D gene is TRBD1 (5 bases). The CDR3 consists of 12 residues. Germline V lookup: CDR1 SGHTA, CDR2 FQGTGA. The V end was cut by 5 bases, the J end by 12 bases, with 16 bases between. The CDR3 loop is CASSLPPQGPFF. CDR3 coding DNA: TGTGCCAGCAGCCTCCCTCCGCAGGGACCTTTCTTT. Supplemented by reference TRBV7-3 and TRBJ1-1, the full variable domain reads GAGVSQTPSNKVTEKGKYVELRCDPISGHTALYWYRQSLGQGPEFLIYFQGTGAADDSGLPNDRFFAVRPEGSVSTLKIQRTERGDSAVYLCASSLPPQGPFFGQGTRLTVV.

This clonotype was found many times. The rearrangement uses TRBV6-1 and TRBJ1-4; no definite D call. In germline, CDR1 is MNHNS, CDR2 SASEGT. Trimming removed 2 bases at V and 8 bases at J, with 15 bases between. The CDR3 is 15 amino acids. For the CDR3, the DNA is TGTGCCAGCAGTGAATGGCAGGACGGTGGCGAAAAACTGTTTTTT. It yields the protein CASSEWQDGGEKLFF.

This clonotype has at least ten counts. The chain joins TRBV6-1 to TRBJ2-2; D might be TRBD1 or TRBD2, each matching 5 bases. The CDR3 extends over 17 amino acids. V lost 6 bases and J 0 bases, leaving 17 bases between the germline ends. Germline CDR1 MNHNS, CDR2 SASEGT. This CDR3 reads CASRGPDKSANTGELFF. CDR3 in DNA: TGTGCCAGCAGGGGACCGGACAAATCCGCGAACACCGGGGAGCTGTTTTTT.

This clonotype has ten or more counts. The chain couples TRBV9 to TRBJ2-3, with 14 nucleotides matching TRBD2. This CDR3 comprises 18 residues. CDR1 SGDLS and CDR2 YYNGEE come from the germline V gene. V shed 0 bases and J 0 bases; nucleotides not matched to a gene: 3. The CDR3 DNA sequence: TGTGCCAGCAGCGTAGGACTAGCGGGGGGGCTAAGCACAGATACGCAGTATTTT. The encoded protein is CASSVGLAGGLSTDTQYF.

This clonotype has at least ten counts. This chain uses TRBV11-2 with TRBJ1-3, with D hard to call. The germline CDR1 and CDR2 sequences are SGHAT and FQNNGV. Trimming removed 3 bases from V and 8 bases from J, with 5 bases in between. There are 11 residues in the CDR3. Here the CDR3 DNA reads TGTGCCAGCAGCTTTGGTGACACCATATATTTT. Translation: CASSFGDTIYF.

There are a few counts of this clonotype. Since a much larger clone is just one base distant, this may be a read error. This CDR3 is missing its conserved last phenylalanine or tryptophan, likely due to a read error. The chain combines TRBV10-3 with TRBJ2-3; tentative D call: TRBD1 (6 bases). Trimming stripped 6 bases from V and 4 bases from J, with 14 bases between. This CDR3 is 14 amino acids long. CDR1 ENHRY and CDR2 SYGVKD come from the germline V gene. The CDR3 DNA is TGTGCCATCAGATCGACAGGTCGCGCAGATACGCAGTATTCT. This gives the protein CAIRSTGRADTQYS.

This clonotype was seen at least ten times. This chain links TRBV7-9 with TRBJ1-1; D unresolved. From germline, CDR1 is SEHNR and CDR2 FQNEAQ (reference sequence). V shed 6 bases and J shed 3 bases, with 14 bases lying between them. This CDR3 has 14 residues. CDR3 sequence: CASRTGSGDTEAFF. DNA for the CDR3: TGTGCCAGCAGGACGGGGAGTGGGGACACTGAAGCTTTCTTT. Drawing the rest from reference TRBV7-9 and TRBJ1-1, the complete variable domain is DTGVSQNPRHKITKRGQNVTFRCDPISEHNRLYWYRQTLGQGPEFLTYFQNEAQLEKSRLLSDRFSAERPKGSFSTLEIQRTEQGDSAMYLCASRTGSGDTEAFFGQGTRLTVV.

The chain is built from TRBV12-3 or TRBV12-4 and TRBJ1-6; 7 bases agree with TRBD1. CDR3 length: 14 residues. Trimming at V came to 7 bases and at J to 6 bases, leaving 6 bases not matched to a gene. The DNA for the CDR3 is TGTGCCAGCACCAGCGGGACAGCTAATTCACCCCTCCACTTT. Translating gives CASTSGTANSPLHF.

This clonotype occurred many times. The chain recombines TRBV7-9 with TRBJ2-3; 7 nucleotides agree with TRBD2. This CDR3 has 16 amino acids. J was trimmed by 2 bases and V by 1 base; bases with no gene match: 6. Germline values: CDR1 SEHNR, CDR2 FQNEAQ (reference sequence). The CDR3, as DNA: TGTGCCAGCAGCTTAGGTTCCGCGGGAGCCACAGATACGCAGTATTTT. Its translation: CASSLGSAGATDTQYF.

This clonotype was seen at least ten times. V and J are TRBV11-2 and TRBJ1-4; D uncertain. The length of the CDR3 is 16 residues. The germline V gene has CDR1 SGHAT and CDR2 FQNNGV. Trimming left V 0 bases short and J 1 base short, with 9 bases between. In DNA, the CDR3 is TGTGCCAGCAGCTTAGAATTGGCGGTAACTAATGAAAAACTGTTTTTT. This codes for CASSLELAVTNEKLFF.

The CDR3 region has the DNA TGCGCCAGCAGCACCCGGACTAGCGGGGTCTACTACGAGCAGTACTTC. Its translation is CASSTRTSGVYYEQYF. This chain links TRBV5-1 with TRBJ2-7; TRBD2 matches at 12 bases. Trimming at V came to 4 bases and at J to 3 bases, leaving 8 bases not matched to a gene. From germline, CDR1 is SGHRS and CDR2 YFSETQ. The CDR3 runs 16 residues.

The chain carries TRBV3-1 and TRBJ2-7; unclear D gene. The CDR3 length is 12 residues. In germline, CDR1 is LGHDT, CDR2 YNNKEL (reference sequence). Trimming removed 1 base at V and 4 bases at J, with 5 bases between. Here the CDR3 reads CASSQATYEQYF. The DNA of the CDR3 is TGTGCCAGCAGCCAAGCAACGTACGAGCAGTACTTC.

This chain uses TRBV20-1 with TRBJ2-2; D call uncertain. The CDR3 contains 14 residues. The germline CDR1 and CDR2 sequences are DFQATT and SNEGSKA (reference sequence). V was clipped by 3 bases and J by 2 bases, with 10 bases between them. Here the CDR3 DNA reads TGCAGTGCTAGCTACCGGACCAACACCGGGGAGCTGTTTTTT. It translates to CSASYRTNTGELFF.

This clonotype has a count of ten or more. The chain recombines TRBV7-2 with TRBJ2-1; D is unresolved. Germline lookup yields CDR1 SGHTA and CDR2 FQGNSA. The CDR3 loop spans 15 amino acids. Deletions cut 0 bases from V and 0 bases from J, with 6 bases between. CDR3 nucleotides: TGTGCCAGCAGCTTAGCGGAGAGCTCCTACAATGAGCAGTTCTTC. Its protein is CASSLAESSYNEQFF.

This clonotype has a handful of counts. The rearrangement links TRBV5-1 to TRBJ1-1, with 8 nucleotides matching TRBD1. This CDR3 region has 17 residues. V gave up 3 bases and J gave up 0 bases; unmatched junction bases: 10. Germline CDR1 is SGHRS and CDR2 is YFSETQ. CDR3 residues: CASSSFGQGRVNTEAFF. Written as DNA, the CDR3 is TGCGCCAGCAGCTCATTTGGACAGGGACGGGTGAACACTGAAGCTTTCTTT.

This clonotype appeared many times. This chain uses TRBV4-1 with TRBJ1-1, with D uncertain. The V end lost 7 bases, the J end lost 1 base, and 19 bases lay between the germline ends. Per the germline V gene, CDR1 is MGHRA and CDR2 is YSYEKL. CDR3 length equals 16 residues. The CDR3: CASNTLFTDSNTEAFF. For the CDR3, the DNA is TGCGCCAGCAATACCCTATTCACGGACTCGAACACTGAAGCTTTCTTT.